The 19 T cell receptor beta chains in this list originate from one sample, sequenced in a study of OX40 agonist ivuxolimab in advanced cancers. The receptor library was made with the immunoSEQ multiplex PCR assay. As stored in TCRdb, this immuneACCESS dataset retains in-frame rearrangements with V and J assigned. A fraction of the clones does not appear; measured against another copy, unresolved V genes explain less than half of the discrepancy, and the remainder lacks a known reason. The sample table shows about 66,000 clones, and 75% to 90% are seen once. The ten largest clones add up to approximately 4% of the sample. The material sequenced was CD4+ or CD8+ T cells sorted from blood, taken in a trial of the OX40 agonist ivuxolimab. All receptors come from an adult with an advanced solid tumor such as melanoma, head and neck, liver or kidney cancer.

The chain combines TRBV29-1 with TRBJ2-5; D unresolved. V was trimmed by 6 bases and J by 0 bases, leaving 11 bases between them. The germline CDR1 and CDR2 sequences are SQVTM and ANQGSEA. The length of the CDR3 is 13 residues. CDR3: CSVAQTYQETQYF. The CDR3 region has the DNA TGCAGCGTAGCACAGACATACCAAGAGACCCAGTACTTC.

This clone has a handful of counts. This sequence joins TRBV7-2 and TRBJ2-7; 8 bases match TRBD1. Per germline, CDR1 SGHTA and CDR2 FQGNSA. V was clipped by 2 bases and J by 1 base; unmatched bases: 7. CDR3 length equals 16 residues. This CDR3 reads CASSLQGQGGSYEQYF. The CDR3, as DNA: TGTGCCAGCAGCTTACAAGGACAGGGTGGGTCCTACGAGCAGTACTTC.

The CDR3 protein is CASSLVGQGGHGYTF. As DNA, the CDR3 is TGTGCCAGCAGCTTGGTCGGACAGGGTGGGCATGGCTACACCTTC. This chain links TRBV5-5 with TRBJ1-2; the match to TRBD1 covers 8 bases. CDR3 length equals 15 residues. Looked up from germline, CDR1 is SGHKS and CDR2 is YYEKEE (reference sequence). Losses at the gene ends were 0 bases for V and 6 bases for J; bases not matched to a gene: 7.

V is TRBV29-1 and J is TRBJ2-7; D not resolved. Germline CDR1 reads SQVTM; CDR2 reads ANQGSEA. This CDR3 is 13 amino acids long. The ends were cut back, 7 bases at V and 2 bases at J, with 15 bases in the middle. The CDR3: CSAAYGIAYEQYF. DNA for the CDR3: TGCAGCGCCGCGTACGGCATCGCCTACGAGCAGTACTTC.

V usage is TRBV6-5 and J usage is TRBJ2-7; TRBD2 matches 9 bases. V shed 0 bases, J shed 3 bases, and the junction held 3 bases outside the gene matches. CDR3 length: 15 residues. The germline CDR1 and CDR2 sequences are MNHEY and SVGAGI. Written as DNA, the CDR3 is TGTGCCAGCAGTTACTCCCTAGCGGGGATCTACGAGCAGTACTTC. Translation gives CASSYSLAGIYEQYF.

The chain joins TRBV2 to TRBJ2-6, with TRBD1 as a possible D gene (6 bases). This CDR3 has 17 residues. V was pared by 1 base and J by 0 bases, with 10 bases between. Per germline, CDR1 SNHLY and CDR2 FYNNEI. The CDR3 reads CASSEGQGFSGANVLTF. The CDR3 nucleotides read TGTGCCAGCAGTGAAGGGCAGGGGTTCTCTGGGGCCAACGTCCTGACTTTC.

This rearrangement joins TRBV19 to TRBJ2-2, with 9 nucleotides matching TRBD2. With V trimmed by 5 bases and J by 2 bases, 9 bases remained unmatched. The CDR3 runs 17 residues. Looked up from germline, CDR1 is LNHDA and CDR2 is SQIVND (reference sequence). The CDR3 coding sequence is TGTGCCAGTAGTCCTCGTGGAGCGGGGGGTAACACCGGGGAGCTGTTTTTT. Encoded protein: CASSPRGAGGNTGELFF.

This sequence joins TRBV7-2 and TRBJ2-7; 7 nucleotides line up with TRBD2. V gave up 1 base and J gave up 9 bases; unmatched junction bases: 6. The CDR3 loop spans 13 amino acids. Germline lookup yields CDR1 SGHTA and CDR2 FQGNSA. The CDR3 sequence: CASSLERGRGQYF. The CDR3 DNA is TGTGCCAGCAGCTTAGAGCGGGGTAGGGGGCAGTACTTC.

DNA of the CDR3: TGTGCCAGCAGCTTAGGGGGAGGGGGCACTGAAGCTTTCTTT. Encoded protein: CASSLGGGGTEAFF. V is TRBV11-3 and J is TRBJ1-1, with D possibly matching TRBD1 (6 bases). The V and J ends lost 1 base and 4 bases respectively, with 10 bases between them. The CDR3 sequence is 14 residues long. The germline gives CDR1 SGHNT, CDR2 YENEEA.

The chain has TRBV25-1 and TRBJ2-1, with D maybe TRBD2 (6 bases). The CDR3 totals 13 residues. Germline V CDR1 and CDR2: MGHDK, SYGVNS. CDR3 nucleotides: TGTGTTCTCCTGGGACTTTATTTTAATGAGCAGTTCTTC. Protein sequence: CVLLGLYFNEQFF.

This clone was counted a few times. This chain connects TRBV30 to TRBJ1-5, with D hard to call. Germline V lookup: CDR1 GTSNPN, CDR2 SVGIG (reference sequence). V was clipped by 3 bases and J by 2 bases, with 8 bases between them. This CDR3 has 13 residues. The CDR3 bases are TGTGCCTGGAGCCTGGACGGCAATCAGCCCCAGCATTTT. It yields the protein CAWSLDGNQPQHF.

The CDR3 is CASRGPAMNTEAFF. The CDR3 DNA follows: TGCGCCAGCAGAGGACCAGCCATGAACACTGAAGCTTTCTTT. The chain recombines TRBV10-2 with TRBJ1-1, with no clear D. Trimming removed 6 bases from V and 0 bases from J, with 11 bases in between. Germline V CDR1 and CDR2: WSHSY, SAAADI. This CDR3 spans 14 amino acids.

The chain carries TRBV30 and TRBJ1-6; D not certain. Germline loops: CDR1 GTSNPN, CDR2 SVGIG (reference sequence). CDR3 size: 13 residues. The CDR3 nucleotides are TGTGGACTGAAGGAACTATATAATTCACCCCTCCACTTT. It yields the protein CGLKELYNSPLHF.

This clone was seen a handful of times. The genes are TRBV7-2 and TRBJ2-5; TRBD2 matches at 9 bases. Per germline, CDR1 SGHTA and CDR2 FQGNSA. Trimming at V came to 5 bases and at J to 4 bases, leaving 11 bases not matched to a gene. The CDR3 has 16 residues. CDR3 region: CASSATGAGGPETQYF. DNA of the CDR3: TGTGCCAGCAGCGCCACAGGAGCGGGGGGACCAGAGACCCAGTACTTC.

J is TRBJ2-3 and V is TRBV2, with 7 bases that match TRBD1. After removal of 0 bases from V and 2 bases from J, the junction contained 2 bases not matched to a gene. From germline, CDR1 is SNHLY and CDR2 FYNNEI. This CDR3 comprises 15 residues. In nucleotides, the CDR3 is TGTGCCAGCAGTGAAGCCGACAGGGCCACAGATACGCAGTATTTT. Translating gives CASSEADRATDTQYF.

CDR3 sequence (DNA): TGCGCCAGCAGCCGCGGAGTCACAGGTGGCACTGAAGCTTTCTTT. It specifies CASSRGVTGGTEAFF. The gene calls are TRBV5-1 and TRBJ1-1; D possibly corresponds to TRBD1 (5 bases). The CDR3 sequence is 15 residues long. Germline V gives CDR1 SGHRS, CDR2 YFSETQ. Trimming cost V 4 bases and J 4 bases, with 17 bases left between them.

The chain couples TRBV30 to TRBJ2-1, with no clear D. The CDR3 is 11 residues long. The V gene's germline CDR1 is GTSNPN and CDR2 SVGIG (reference sequence). Trimming left V 0 bases short and J 8 bases short, with 5 bases between. The CDR3 DNA is TGTGCCTGGAGTGTCCTCGATGAGCAGTTCTTC. Residues: CAWSVLDEQFF. Full variable domain (remainder filled in from reference TRBV30 and TRBJ2-1): SQTIHQWPATLVQPVGSPLSLECTVEGTSNPNLYWYRQAAGRGLQLLFYSVGIGQISSEVPQNLSASRPQDRQFILSSKKLLLSDSGFYLCAWSVLDEQFFGPGTRLTVL.

The V gene is TRBV7-3, the J gene TRBJ2-2; the match to TRBD2 covers 7 bases. This CDR3 spans 16 amino acids. V lost 0 bases, J lost 5 bases, and 6 bases stayed unmatched. Germline V gene data show CDR1 as SGHTA and CDR2 as FQGTGA. CDR3 DNA sequence: TGTGCCAGCAGCTTAACAGGTAGCGGGCGAACCGGGGAGCTGTTTTTT. Its protein is CASSLTGSGRTGELFF.

The chain carries TRBV5-1 and TRBJ2-2, with D hard to call. In germline, CDR1 is SGHRS, CDR2 YFSETQ. The CDR3 spans 15 residues. Between the trimmed V and J ends, which lost 3 bases and 1 base, there was a span of 10 bases. Here the CDR3 reads CASSSFGGNTGELFF. CDR3 bases: TGCGCCAGCAGCTCATTTGGCGGGAACACCGGGGAGCTGTTTTTT. Complete variable domain (other parts from reference TRBV5-1 and TRBJ2-2): KAGVTQTPRYLIKTRGQQVTLSCSPISGHRSVSWYQQTPGQGLQFLFEYFSETQRNKGNFPGRFSGRQFSNSRSEMNVSTLELGDSALYLCASSSFGGNTGELFFGEGSRLTVL.